The source of this TCR beta chain is a study of cytomegalovirus exposure and HLA in healthy donors. Whole-study findings and limits: The authors listed around 150 TCR beta chains as cytomegalovirus-associated. In an earlier analysis, productive rearrangement rates for most beta V segments clustered near 87% or 30%.

CDR3 length equals 13 residues. CDR1 is MDHEN, CDR2 SYDVKM, per germline. V was trimmed by 6 bases and J by 6 bases, leaving 14 bases between them. A note on this clone: Its specificity is unknown.

The PCR was carried out with 60 Vbeta primers and 13 Jbeta primers. Clones were sequenced by immunoSEQ multiplex PCR, and TCRdb holds only the in-frame ones, with some missing. The sample consists of some 210,000 clones, 77% of them appearing once. This receptor was identified in a woman aged 30 to 39 in good health and CMV-seropositive. This sequence joins TRBV28 and TRBJ1-2, with D tentatively TRBD1 (5 bases). The sequencing input was PBMCs. The CDR3 coding sequence is TGTGCCAGCAGGGAGGGGTCTGCCCATGGCTACACCTTC. Protein: CASREGSAHGYTF.